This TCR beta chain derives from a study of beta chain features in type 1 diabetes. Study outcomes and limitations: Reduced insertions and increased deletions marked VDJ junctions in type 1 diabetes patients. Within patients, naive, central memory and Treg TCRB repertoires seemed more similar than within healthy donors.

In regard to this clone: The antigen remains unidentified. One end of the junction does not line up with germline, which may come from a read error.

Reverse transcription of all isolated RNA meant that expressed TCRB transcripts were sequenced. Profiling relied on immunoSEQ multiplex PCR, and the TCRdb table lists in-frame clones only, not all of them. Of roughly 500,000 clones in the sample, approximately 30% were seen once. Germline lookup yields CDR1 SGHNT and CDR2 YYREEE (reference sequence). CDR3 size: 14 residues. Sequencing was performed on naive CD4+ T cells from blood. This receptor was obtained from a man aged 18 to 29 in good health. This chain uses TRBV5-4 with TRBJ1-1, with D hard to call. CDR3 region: CVSSPGGVWTEAFF. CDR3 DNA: TGTGTCAGCAGTCCTGGAGGTGTGTGGACTGAAGCTTTCTTT.